Detailed here is one TCR beta chain. The antigen remains unidentified. The sample comes from a study of cytomegalovirus exposure and HLA in healthy donors. The donors were part of the validation cohort, which consisted of roughly 110 subjects and was separate from the first cohort of 600 to 850 subjects. CDR1 and CDR2 (germline): SQVTM, ANQGSEA. The CDR3 has 13 residues. Trimming at V came to 4 bases and at J to 3 bases, leaving 3 bases not matched to a gene. Study results and limitations: Some TCR beta chains (more than 150 of them) were listed as cytomegalovirus-associated.

Some clones are missing from TCRdb's copy, which holds only in-frame ones; the method was immunoSEQ multiplex PCR. The sample records more than 45,000 clones, roughly 90% being singletons. This receptor was obtained from a woman aged 25 to 39 in good health and CMV-seronegative. Source material: PBMCs. This chain links TRBV29-1 with TRBJ2-1; TRBD1 aligns across 7 bases. CDR3 in amino acids: CSVAGQYYNEQFF. The CDR3 bases are TGCAGCGTTGCGGGACAGTACTACAATGAGCAGTTCTTC.